This T cell receptor beta chain was identified during a study of blood T cells in healthy people across ages. PCR was performed a second time for about 7 to 11 cycles using a sample-barcoded 5' primer and a J-beta primer mix. Carrying 12 random nucleotides, a template-switch adaptor labeled each individual cDNA molecule. Each sample provided no less than 2.5 million CDR3-containing paired-end reads. TCRdb reprocessed the 5' RACE reads with MiXCR, giving one entry per CDR3 protein. The sample has some 780,000 distinct CDR3 sequences; roughly three fifths are singletons. This clonotype was picked up a small number of times. The germline V gene encodes CDR1 MGHDK and CDR2 SYGVNS. The CDR3 spans 20 residues. The J segment lost 0 bases and the V segment lost 4 bases, leaving 18 bases of the junction unmatched.

The sequence derives from a man between 40 and 49 years old in good health. The genes are TRBV25-1 and TRBJ2-1, with 7 bases fitting TRBD2. Sequencing input: blood. CDR3 coding DNA: TGTGCCAGCAGTGTAAACCTAGGGCCCCCTAGCGGAAGCTCCTACAATGAGCAGTTCTTC. Its translation: CASSVNLGPPSGSSYNEQFF.